Listed below are T cell receptor beta chains from one sample, sequenced in a study of sequential checkpoint blockade in melanoma. The assay was immunoSEQ multiplex PCR, and TCRdb's table has in-frame clones only and misses some. The table lists approximately 23,000 clones, around 75% of them singletons. The sample consisted of CD8+ T cells sorted from blood (inferred from file names), taken from a patient given nivolumab and ipilimumab in sequence. These receptors were collected from a human donor with melanoma. The CDR3 runs from the conserved cysteine through the conserved F or W. D genes are given only for firm matches. For some rows the clone size is stated as once, few or many, or as a class when expanded; others skip it.

d_call	v_call	clone_size	cdr3_length	j_call	cdr3_aa	cdr3_nt
NA	TRBV30	NA	12	TRBJ2-7	CAWGLGFYEQYF	TGTGCCTGGGGGTTGGGCTTCTACGAGCAGTACTTC
NA	TRBV4-3	NA	15	TRBJ2-7	CASSQDMGGTYEQYF	TGCGCCAGCAGCCAAGATATGGGGGGAACCTACGAGCAGTACTTC
TRBD2	TRBV4-3	few	17	TRBJ2-1	CASSQEASGRAYNEQFF	TGCGCCAGCAGCCAAGAGGCTAGCGGGAGGGCCTACAATGAGCAGTTCTTC
NA	TRBV29-1	NA	13	TRBJ2-7	CSVGHPDSYEQYF	TGCAGCGTCGGACACCCTGACTCCTACGAGCAGTACTTC
TRBD1	TRBV5-6	NA	12	TRBJ2-7	CASSQDRGEQYF	TGTGCCAGCAGCCAGGACAGGGGCGAGCAGTACTTC
NA	TRBV4-3	once	15	TRBJ2-1	CASSDTGGVGNEQFF	TGCGCCAGCAGCGATACAGGGGGGGTAGGCAATGAGCAGTTCTTC
NA	TRBV5-4	NA	16	TRBJ2-5	CASSPGLGGGLETQYF	TGTGCCAGCAGCCCCGGACTAGGGGGGGGGTTAGAGACCCAGTACTTC
NA	TRBV28	NA	17	TRBJ2-1	CASSLPWPGATYNEQFF	TGTGCCAGCAGTTTACCCTGGCCAGGGGCCACCTACAATGAGCAGTTCTTC
NA	TRBV7-9	NA	12	TRBJ2-2	CASSTGIGELFF	TGTGCCAGCAGTACAGGGATCGGGGAGCTGTTTTTT
TRBD1	TRBV27	NA	16	TRBJ1-4	CASRGNRQGVIEKLFF	TGTGCCAGCAGGGGAAACAGACAGGGGGTAATAGAAAAACTGTTTTTT
NA	TRBV10-3	NA	15	TRBJ2-1	CAIRRDGNIYNEQFF	TGTGCCATCAGGAGAGACGGGAACATCTACAATGAGCAGTTCTTC
NA	TRBV5-4	NA	15	TRBJ1-1	CASSVDRSLNTEAFF	TGTGCCAGCAGCGTTGACAGGTCATTGAACACTGAAGCTTTCTTT
NA	TRBV5-1	NA	16	TRBJ2-7	CASSVLKTGWSYEQYF	TGCGCCAGCAGCGTGCTGAAGACAGGTTGGTCCTACGAGCAGTACTTC
NA	TRBV27	NA	14	TRBJ1-1	CASSLGHPNTEAFF	TGTGCCAGCAGTTTAGGACACCCGAACACTGAAGCTTTCTTT
NA	TRBV6-1	NA	12	TRBJ1-2	CASGGRVYGYTF	TGTGCCAGCGGGGGCAGGGTCTATGGCTACACCTTC
NA	TRBV6-5	once	15	TRBJ2-2	CASSYDSPGFGELFF	TGTGCCAGCAGTTACGACAGCCCTGGGTTTGGGGAGCTGTTTTTT
NA	TRBV4-3	NA	13	TRBJ1-1	CASSQDPGTEAFF	TGCGCCAGCAGCCAAGATCCAGGAACTGAAGCTTTCTTT
TRBD2	TRBV5-1	few	15	TRBJ2-1	CASTITSGRYNEQFF	TGCGCCAGCACCATCACTAGCGGGAGGTACAATGAGCAGTTCTTC
TRBD2	TRBV4-1	NA	20	TRBJ2-7	CASSFKVAGDPTTSYYEQYF	TGCGCCAGCAGCTTTAAGGTAGCGGGAGATCCCACCACTTCTTACTACGAGCAGTACTTC
NA	TRBV7-2	NA	15	TRBJ2-1	CASSLARLWGDEQFF	TGTGCCAGCAGCTTAGCGAGGCTGTGGGGGGATGAGCAGTTCTTC
NA	TRBV10-1	NA	15	TRBJ2-7	CASSERIGRSYEQYF	TGCGCCAGCAGTGAGCGTATTGGCCGCTCCTACGAGCAGTACTTC
TRBD1	TRBV6-5	NA	16	TRBJ2-4	CASSYSMTGSADIQYF	TGTGCCAGCAGTTACTCGATGACAGGGTCGGCGGACATTCAGTACTTC
TRBD1	TRBV27	NA	15	TRBJ2-1	CASSSPDRAYNEQFF	TGTGCCAGCAGTTCCCCGGACAGGGCCTACAATGAGCAGTTCTTC
NA	TRBV4-2	NA	15	TRBJ1-2	CASSQDTRPHYGYTF	TGTGCCAGCAGCCAAGATACCAGGCCCCACTATGGCTACACCTTC
TRBD1	TRBV6-5	NA	15	TRBJ1-2	CASSYSRGGSDGYTF	TGTGCCAGCAGTTACTCGAGAGGGGGCTCGGATGGCTACACCTTC
NA	TRBV5-4	NA	15	TRBJ2-7	CASSLAWGSFSEQYF	TGTGCCAGCAGCTTGGCATGGGGCAGTTTTTCCGAGCAGTACTTC
NA	TRBV5-1	medium-sized	14	TRBJ2-7	CASSLAGLGYEQYF	TGCGCCAGCAGCTTAGCGGGCCTCGGCTACGAGCAGTACTTC
TRBD1	TRBV27	once	13	TRBJ2-1	CASHRGSYNEQFF	TGTGCCAGCCACAGGGGCTCCTACAATGAGCAGTTCTTC
TRBD2	TRBV11-2	NA	16	TRBJ2-2	CASSQGLADNTGELFF	TGTGCCAGCAGCCAAGGACTAGCGGACAACACCGGGGAGCTGTTTTTT
NA	TRBV27	NA	13	TRBJ1-4	CASSFQRSEKLFF	TGTGCCAGCAGTTTCCAGAGGAGTGAAAAACTGTTTTTT
TRBD1	TRBV11-2	medium-sized	14	TRBJ1-2	CASSLGDSRYGYTF	TGTGCCAGCAGCTTAGGGGACAGCCGCTATGGCTACACCTTC
NA	TRBV12-2	NA	15	TRBJ1-5	CASRGRTGSNQPQHF	TGTGCAAGTCGCGGACGGACTGGGAGCAATCAGCCCCAGCATTTT
TRBD2	TRBV7-9	NA	17	TRBJ2-1	CASSLTLAGAAGNEQFF	TGTGCCAGCAGCTTAACACTAGCGGGCGCCGCCGGCAATGAGCAGTTCTTC
NA	TRBV5-6	NA	16	TRBJ2-5	CASSQTSYRIQETQYF	TGTGCCAGCAGCCAGACGAGCTACAGGATCCAAGAGACCCAGTACTTC
TRBD2	TRBV4-1	NA	16	TRBJ2-7	CASSQGGSGRGYEQYF	TGCGCCAGCAGCCAAGGGGGGAGCGGGAGGGGCTACGAGCAGTACTTC
NA	TRBV29-1	NA	11	TRBJ2-1	CSAGIRNEQFF	TGCAGCGCGGGGATCCGAAATGAGCAGTTCTTC
NA	TRBV27	NA	14	TRBJ2-3	CASSLAADGDTQYF	TGTGCCAGCAGTTTGGCGGCAGACGGAGATACGCAGTATTTT
NA	TRBV10-3	NA	15	TRBJ1-5	CAISETLDNNQPQHF	TGTGCCATCAGTGAAACACTGGACAACAATCAGCCCCAGCATTTT
NA	TRBV5-4	NA	14	TRBJ1-2	CASSLVGQGYGYTF	TGTGCCAGCAGCTTGGTGGGGCAGGGCTATGGCTACACCTTC
TRBD1	TRBV6-5	NA	15	TRBJ1-2	CASSYLERTGYGYTF	TGTGCCAGCAGTTACTTAGAACGGACAGGCTATGGCTACACCTTC
TRBD1	TRBV11-2	NA	15	TRBJ2-7	CASSKGQGTLREQYF	TGTGCCAGCAGTAAGGGACAGGGAACCTTAAGGGAGCAGTACTTC
TRBD2	TRBV27	NA	13	TRBJ2-1	CASSPGRGNEQFF	TGTGCCAGCAGTCCCGGGAGGGGCAATGAGCAGTTCTTC
NA	TRBV9	once	14	TRBJ1-2	CASGPSGYGRGYTF	TGTGCCAGCGGCCCCAGCGGGTACGGTCGTGGCTACACCTTC
NA	TRBV27	once	16	TRBJ1-2	CASSLGEGTANYGYTF	TGTGCCAGCAGCCTCGGGGAGGGGACTGCTAACTATGGCTACACCTTC
NA	TRBV15	NA	15	TRBJ1-5	CATSRRIQVNQPQHF	TGTGCCACCAGCCGGCGAATCCAGGTTAATCAGCCCCAGCATTTT
TRBD1	TRBV4-3	NA	15	TRBJ2-7	CASSQGDSHSYEQYF	TGCGCCAGCAGCCAAGGGGACAGTCACTCCTACGAGCAGTACTTC
NA	TRBV6-6	NA	16	TRBJ2-1	CASSLDRPYSYNEQFF	TGTGCCAGCAGCCTAGACAGGCCCTACTCCTACAATGAGCAGTTCTTC
NA	TRBV4-3	NA	15	TRBJ1-1	CASSPRQLMNTEAFF	TGCGCCAGCAGCCCCCGACAGTTAATGAACACTGAAGCTTTCTTT
TRBD2	TRBV4-3	NA	16	TRBJ2-5	CASSLSLAGGGETQYF	TGCGCCAGCAGCCTCTCTCTCGCGGGAGGTGGGGAGACCCAGTACTTC
TRBD1	TRBV13	NA	13	TRBJ2-7	CASTGGASYEQYF	TGTGCCAGCACAGGGGGCGCATCCTACGAGCAGTACTTC